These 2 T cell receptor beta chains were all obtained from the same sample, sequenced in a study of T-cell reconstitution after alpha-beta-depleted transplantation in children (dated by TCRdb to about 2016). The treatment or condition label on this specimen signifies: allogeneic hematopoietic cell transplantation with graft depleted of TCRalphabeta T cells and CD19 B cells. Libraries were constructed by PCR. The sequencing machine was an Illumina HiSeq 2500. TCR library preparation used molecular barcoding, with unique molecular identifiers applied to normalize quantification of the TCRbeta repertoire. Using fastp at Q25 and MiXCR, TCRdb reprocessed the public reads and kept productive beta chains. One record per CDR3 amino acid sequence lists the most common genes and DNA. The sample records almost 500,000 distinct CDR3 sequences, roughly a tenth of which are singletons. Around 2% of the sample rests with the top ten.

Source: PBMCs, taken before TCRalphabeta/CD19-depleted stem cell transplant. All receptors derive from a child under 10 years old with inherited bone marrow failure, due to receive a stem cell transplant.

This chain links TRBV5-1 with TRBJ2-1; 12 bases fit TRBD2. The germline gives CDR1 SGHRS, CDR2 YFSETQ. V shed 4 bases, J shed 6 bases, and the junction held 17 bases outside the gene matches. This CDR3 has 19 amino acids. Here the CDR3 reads CASSHTLRLAGALGNEQFF. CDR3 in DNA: TGCGCCAGCAGCCATACACTACGACTAGCGGGAGCCCTTGGCAATGAGCAGTTCTTC.

The CDR3 coding sequence is TGCAGCGTTGGGACAGCTCATCCCGATTTAGGCTATGGCTACACCTTC. It is translated as CSVGTAHPDLGYGYTF. The chain has TRBV29-1 and TRBJ1-2, with D possibly being TRBD1 (6 bases). This CDR3 region has 16 residues. Per germline, CDR1 SQVTM and CDR2 ANQGSEA. Trimming removed 4 bases from V and 4 bases from J, with 22 bases in between.